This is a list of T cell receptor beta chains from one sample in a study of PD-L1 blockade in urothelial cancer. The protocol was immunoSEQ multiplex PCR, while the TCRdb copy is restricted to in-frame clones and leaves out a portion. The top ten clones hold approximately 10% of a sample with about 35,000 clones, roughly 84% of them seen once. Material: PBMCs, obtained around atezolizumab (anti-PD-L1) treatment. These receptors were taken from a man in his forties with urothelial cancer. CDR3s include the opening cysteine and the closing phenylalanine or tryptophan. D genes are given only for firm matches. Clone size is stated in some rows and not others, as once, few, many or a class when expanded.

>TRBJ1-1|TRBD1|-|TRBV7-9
CASSSVPNRGREAFF
TGTGCCAGCAGCTCGGTCCCAAACAGGGGGAGAGAGGCTTTCTTT
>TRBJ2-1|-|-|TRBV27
CASSLGGGPYNEQFF
TGTGCCAGCAGTTTGGGCGGGGGCCCCTACAATGAGCAGTTCTTC
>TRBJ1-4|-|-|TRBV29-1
CSVFREKLFF
TGCAGCGTTTTCAGAGAAAAACTGTTTTTT
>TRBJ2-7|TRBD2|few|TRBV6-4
CASSGGLARPYEQYF
TGTGCCAGCAGTGGGGGACTAGCGCGCCCCTACGAGCAGTACTTC
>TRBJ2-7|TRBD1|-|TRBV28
CASRLNRGPYEQYF
TGTGCCAGCCGATTAAACAGGGGTCCCTACGAGCAGTACTTC
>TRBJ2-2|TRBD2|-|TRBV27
CASSRRRREGRNTGELFF
TGTGCCAGCAGTAGACGGAGGCGGGAGGGCCGAAACACCGGGGAGCTGTTTTTT
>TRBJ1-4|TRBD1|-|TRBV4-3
CASSQERNRGAEKLFF
TGCGCCAGCAGCCAAGAGAGAAACAGGGGTGCAGAAAAACTGTTTTTT
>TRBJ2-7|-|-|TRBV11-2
CASSPRPGSYEQYF
TGTGCCAGCAGCCCCCGACCGGGCTCCTACGAGCAGTACTTC
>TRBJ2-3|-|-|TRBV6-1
CASSDQTTDTQYF
TGTGCCAGCAGTGACCAGACAACAGATACGCAGTATTTT
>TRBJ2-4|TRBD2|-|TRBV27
CASSPGGLQNIQYF
TGTGCCAGCTCTCCGGGGGGGCTCCAGAACATTCAGTACTTC
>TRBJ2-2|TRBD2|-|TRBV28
CASSPRWEGNTGELFF
TGTGCCAGCAGTCCTCGTTGGGAGGGGAACACCGGGGAGCTGTTTTTT
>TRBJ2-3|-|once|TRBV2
CASSVEGRDTQYF
TGTGCCAGCAGTGTGGAGGGGCGGGATACGCAGTATTTT